Here is one T cell receptor beta chain with its context. MiXCR was run by TCRdb on the RACE reads, yielding one entry per CDR3 protein. The data contain under 110,000 distinct CDR3 sequences, 12% of them singletons. The sample originates from a study of human T cells and chemical hapten exposure. Trimming cost V 4 bases and J 5 bases, with 10 bases left between them. CDR3 size: 14 residues. The germline CDR1 and CDR2 sequences are SGHRS and YFSETQ. As for time point: pre-sensitization, week 0. The treatment was: therapeutic diphenylcyclopropenone sensitization with weekly scalp DPC. This TCR was recovered from a woman in her fifties or sixties with alopecia areata. Some clones in this sample may be carry-over from other donors' samples. V gene TRBV5-1 combines with J gene TRBJ1-6; a possible D gene is TRBD1 (5 bases). Sample: whole blood, taken in connection with sensitization to the hapten diphenylcyclopropenone (DPC). The CDR3 loop is CASSMDNNNSPLHF. In DNA form, the CDR3 reads TGCGCCAGCAGCATGGACAATAATAATTCACCCCTCCACTTT.